There are a few counts of the clone carrying this T cell receptor beta chain. Using immunoSEQ multiplex PCR, the repertoire was profiled, and TCRdb retains in-frame clones only, with some absent. The data contain a few hundred thousand clones, over 75% of them singletons. The record originates from a study of blood T cell repertoires in COVID-19. Germline V gene data show CDR1 as MNHEY and CDR2 as SVGEGT. The CDR3 covers 13 residues. The germline V and J ends were trimmed by 2 bases and 5 bases, with 7 bases remaining between them. The sample taken for sequencing was peripheral blood. V is TRBV6-2 or TRBV6-3 and J is TRBJ1-5; D perhaps matches TRBD1 (5 bases). The sequence was obtained from a woman aged 45-65 years with active or convalescent COVID-19. The CDR3 sequence: CASSYGAHQPQHF. CDR3 bases: TGTGCCAGCAGTTACGGGGCGCATCAGCCCCAGCATTTT.